This entry is about one T cell receptor (beta chain). This CDR3 comprises 14 residues. Between the trimmed V and J ends, which lost 5 bases and 5 bases, there was a span of 12 bases. Germline CDR1 reads SGHVS; CDR2 reads FQNEAQ. Generated by immunoSEQ multiplex PCR, the TCRdb table keeps only in-frame clones and is missing some. The sample has about 240,000 clones; 80% to 90% are singletons. The entry originates in a study of blood T cell repertoires in COVID-19. On the study more broadly: The United States, Italy and Spain were the sources of the acute and convalescent COVID-19 samples.

The chain combines TRBV7-8 with TRBJ1-4, with D unclear. Sequenced material: peripheral blood. The receptor was derived from a man between 60 and 70 years old with acute or convalescent COVID-19. CDR3 region: CASSPHRTNEKLFF. CDR3 DNA sequence: TGTGCCAGCAGCCCGCACAGAACAAATGAAAAACTGTTTTTT.